The entry that follows covers one T cell receptor (beta chain) sequence. This entry belongs to a study of T cell changes during pregnancy in multiple sclerosis. Trimming cost V 2 bases and J 5 bases, with 25 bases left between them. Germline CDR1 LGHNA, CDR2 YSLEER. The CDR3 extends over 19 amino acids. Sequencing used immunoSEQ multiplex PCR; TCRdb keeps in-frame clones, though not all of them. This table has almost 35,000 clones, around nine tenths appearing once. The clonotype originates from a female donor with multiple sclerosis, enrolled in a pregnancy study. The chain carries TRBV4-3 and TRBJ2-1; perhaps TRBD2 as D (7 bases). The source was CD8+ T cells from peripheral blood mononuclear cells, collected before pregnancy. The CDR3 loop is CASSQIIARGAFKHNEQFF. CDR3 in DNA: TGCGCCAGCAGCCAAATTATCGCCCGGGGGGCCTTCAAACACAATGAGCAGTTCTTC.